The present entry profiles one TCR beta chain with its context. This CDR3 has 12 residues. The V end lost 11 bases, the J end lost 6 bases, and 16 bases lay between the germline ends. Per the germline V gene, CDR1 is SEHNR and CDR2 is FQNEAQ (reference sequence). The sample comes from a study of blood T cell repertoires in COVID-19. As for the study in general: The samples span acute and convalescent COVID-19 from the United States, Italy and Spain.

TCRdb's table, derived via immunoSEQ multiplex PCR, lists solely in-frame clones and lacks some. The repertoire holds some 150,000 clones, about 83% seen once, with about 12% in the top ten. The chain joins TRBV7-9 to TRBJ1-2, with D unresolved. This receptor was taken from a woman aged 60-75 years with COVID-19, enrolled during active disease. The sample comprised peripheral blood. The CDR3 coding sequence is TGTGCCCTCCCTAGAGCGCGTGATGGCTACACCTTC. Translation gives CALPRARDGYTF.